These 28 T cell receptor gamma chains were sequenced from one sample in a study of gamma-delta chains in newborns, infants, children. TCRdb redid the clone calls on the reads with CATT. The sample lists about 940 gamma-chain clones, 44% occurring once. Specimen: blood. The receptors were sampled from a child who was a newborn, infant or young child, either healthy, febrile or measles-vaccinated (not recorded which).

The chain has TRGV3 and TRGJP1. Assignment of the J gene here rests on matching the DNA to germline, because TCRdb gives none. V lost 4 bases and J lost 6; bases outside the gene matches: 14. The CDR3 totals 16 residues. CDR1 and CDR2 from the germline V gene are VTNTFY and YDVSTARD (reference sequence). This CDR3 reads CATWDPVGGAGWFKIF. In nucleotides, the CDR3 is TGTGCCACCTGGGATCCTGTAGGGGGCGCTGGTTGGTTCAAGATATTT.

DNA for the CDR3: TGTGCCACCTGGCAGAATTATTATAAGAAACTCTTT. Its translation: CATWQNYYKKLF. The J gene is TRGJ1 or TRGJ2, the V gene TRGV4. Assignment of the J gene here rests on matching the DNA to germline, because TCRdb gives none. The CDR3 covers 12 residues. Trimming removed 6 bases from V and 0 bases from J; junction bases left unmatched: 2. CDR1 is EGSTGY, CDR2 YDSYTSSV, per germline.

This clone appeared a few times. The chain is built from TRGV9 and TRGJ1 or TRGJ2. The J gene comes from matching the DNA to germline here; TCRdb lacks it. The CDR3 contains 12 residues. Unmatched junction bases numbered 0, after V lost 3 bases and J lost 1 base. Germline loops: CDR1 GITISATS, CDR2 ISYDGTV (reference sequence). The CDR3, as DNA: TGTGCCTTGTGGGAGAATTATTATAAGAAACTCTTT. Translating it yields CALWENYYKKLF.

The rearrangement links TRGV3 to TRGJ1 or TRGJ2. TCRdb offers no J gene call, so here the DNA was matched to germline to obtain one. V trimming: 5 bases; J trimming: 3 bases; junction bases outside the gene matches: 7. Germline-derived CDR1 and CDR2 are VTNTFY and YDVSTARD (reference sequence). The CDR3 runs 13 residues. This CDR3 is CATWGTSYYKKLF. In nucleotides, the CDR3 is TGTGCCACCTGGGGCACCTCTTATTATAAGAAACTCTTT.

This clone was observed a few times. The junction departs from the called germline gene at one end, perhaps through a read error. The chain has TRGV4 and TRGJ1 or TRGJ2. In the absence of a J gene in TCRdb, the DNA was matched to germline to assign it here. This CDR3 has 14 residues. Germline CDR1 and CDR2: EGSTGY and YDSYTSSV. The chain's CDR3 is CAAWDSDYYYKKLF. The CDR3, as DNA: TGTGCCGCCTGGGATTCGGATTATTATTATAAGAAACTCTTT.

On this clone: This sample includes further DNA sequences coding for the same CDR3. The genes are TRGV9 and TRGJP. TCRdb records no J gene; here it was assigned by comparing the DNA to germline. Germline trimming cut 3 bases from V and 2 bases from J; bases unmatched to any gene: 7. The CDR3 length is 18 residues. Germline CDR1 is GITISATS and CDR2 is ISYDGTV (reference sequence). This CDR3 is CALWETRRQELGKKIKVF. CDR3 coding DNA: TGTGCCTTGTGGGAGACCCGTCGGCAAGAGTTGGGCAAAAAAATCAAGGTATTT.

A note on this clone: An end of the junction does not agree with germline; a read error may underlie this. The genes are TRGV9 and TRGJP. TCRdb does not report a J gene; here it was assigned by matching the DNA to germline references. The CDR3 sequence is 14 residues long. Per the germline V gene, CDR1 is GITISATS and CDR2 is ISYDGTV (reference sequence). CDR3 protein: CALWRESGKKIKVF. CDR3 DNA sequence: TGTGCCTTGTGGAGAGAGTCGGGCAAAAAAATCAAGGTATTT.

This clone was counted only a few times. It is likely a read error: a sequence one base away is far more abundant. Other DNA sequences in the same sample also yield this CDR3. Here the CDR3 DNA reads TGTGCCTTGTGGGGGGTGCAAGAGTTGGGCAAAAAAATCAAGGTATTT. This codes for CALWGVQELGKKIKVF. This chain joins TRGV9 and TRGJP. Here the J gene came from matching the DNA to germline, since TCRdb omits it. This CDR3 is 16 amino acids long. The germline gives CDR1 GITISATS, CDR2 ISYDGTV (reference sequence).

This clone is judged large. A far larger clone differs by one base, so this is likely a read error. The chain employs TRGV9 and TRGJP. TCRdb carries no J gene annotation; the J gene was assigned here by matching the DNA with germline. V trimming: 0 bases; J trimming: 5 bases; junction bases outside the gene matches: 1. The CDR3 runs 16 residues. Germline V lookup: CDR1 GITISATS, CDR2 ISYDGTV (reference sequence). CDR3 sequence: CALWEVEELGKKIKVF. The CDR3 DNA reads TGTGCCTTGTGGGAGGTGGAAGAGTTGGGCAAAAAAATCAAGGTATTT.

The rearrangement uses TRGV9 and TRGJP. TCRdb offers no J gene call, so here the DNA was matched to germline to obtain one. Per germline, CDR1 GITISATS and CDR2 ISYDGTV (reference sequence). J gave up 4 bases and V 4 bases, and 4 bases lay outside the gene matches. The CDR3 has 16 amino acids. CDR3 in amino acids: CALWDQQELGKKIKVF. The CDR3 coding sequence is TGTGCCTTGTGGGATCAACAAGAGTTGGGCAAAAAAATCAAGGTATTT.

With respect to this clone: Other DNA sequences in the sample encode the same CDR3. The chain combines TRGV9 with TRGJP. The J gene is absent in TCRdb and was assigned here via DNA matching to germline. The CDR3 spans 15 residues. V was pared by 0 bases and J by 9 bases, with 2 bases of the junction left unmatched. Germline CDR1 and CDR2: GITISATS and ISYDGTV (reference sequence). CDR3 loop: CALWEVLLGKKIKVF. For the CDR3, the DNA is TGTGCCTTGTGGGAGGTGCTGTTGGGCAAAAAAATCAAGGTATTT.

The rearrangement uses TRGV8 and TRGJ1 or TRGJ2. The J gene, missing from TCRdb, was assigned here through DNA to germline matching. Germline V gene sequence: CDR1 VENAVY, CDR2 YDSYNSRV. J gave up 6 bases and V 4 bases, and 3 bases lay outside the gene matches. The CDR3 is 11 residues long. The CDR3 sequence is CATWDPYKKLF. Written as DNA, the CDR3 is TGTGCCACCTGGGACCCTTATAAGAAACTCTTT.

In its sample, this clone ranks as large (0.1 to 1%). The sample carries other DNA sequences with the same CDR3. This rearrangement joins TRGV9 to TRGJP. TCRdb lists no J gene, so it was determined here by aligning the DNA to germline. The ends lost 0 bases at V and 7 bases at J; junction bases unmatched: 3. Germline values: CDR1 GITISATS, CDR2 ISYDGTV (reference sequence). The CDR3 spans 16 residues. The CDR3 DNA follows: TGTGCCTTGTGGGAGGTGCTGGAGTTGGGCAAAAAAATCAAGGTATTT. It is translated as CALWEVLELGKKIKVF.

In the case of this clone: A much larger clone lies a single base off, so this may be a read error. The V and J genes are TRGV9 and TRGJ1 or TRGJ2. TCRdb carries no J gene annotation; the J gene was assigned here by matching the DNA with germline. Trimming took 5 bases from V and 3 from J; bases not matched to a gene: 4. The CDR3 is 12 residues long. Germline CDR1 GITISATS, CDR2 ISYDGTV (reference sequence). This CDR3 is CALWGGYYKKLF. The CDR3 DNA reads TGTGCCTTGTGGGGGGGTTATTATAAGAAACTCTTT.

This clone was found a few times. The same CDR3 is also encoded by other DNA sequences in this sample. No J gene was named, though the V gene is TRGV3. Germline V gene data show CDR1 as VTNTFY and CDR2 as YDVSTARD (reference sequence). The CDR3 sequence is 10 residues long. The CDR3 here is CATWDRPKLF. CDR3 nucleotides: TGTGCCACCTGGGACAGGCCTAAACTCTTT.

The sample holds a few counts of this clone. One base away lies a much larger clone, so this may be a sequencing read error. The V gene is TRGV3, the J gene TRGJ1 or TRGJ2. No J segment appears in TCRdb, so it was assigned here by matching the sequence to germline. The CDR3 spans 11 residues. Germline values: CDR1 VTNTFY, CDR2 YDVSTARD (reference sequence). The CDR3 nucleotides read TGTGCCGCCTGGTTTTATTATAAGAAACTCTTT. It encodes CAAWFYYKKLF.

This clone was found a few times. The chain carries TRGV9 and TRGJP. TCRdb carries no J gene annotation; the J gene was assigned here by matching the DNA with germline. V lost 3 bases and J lost 6; bases outside the gene matches: 5. CDR3 length: 16 amino acids. The V gene's germline CDR1 is GITISATS and CDR2 ISYDGTV (reference sequence). This CDR3 reads CALWEIAELGKKIKVF. For the CDR3, the DNA is TGTGCCTTGTGGGAGATCGCAGAGTTGGGCAAAAAAATCAAGGTATTT.

By sample share, this clone is large. This chain links TRGV4 with TRGJ1 or TRGJ2. CDR3 length equals 11 residues. The germline CDR1 and CDR2 sequences are EGSTGY and YDSYTSSV. The junction had 3 bases not matched to a gene; V was cut back by 0 bases and J by 10 bases. CDR3 nucleotides: TGTGCCACCTGGGATGGGTACAAGAAACTCTTT. Translating it yields CATWDGYKKLF.

The sample holds one count of this clone. A much larger clonotype is one base distant, so this may be a read error. Distinct nucleotide sequences in the sample also encode this CDR3. Called V gene: TRGV9; the J gene was not called. This CDR3 is 10 amino acids long. From germline, CDR1 is GITISATS and CDR2 ISYDGTV (reference sequence). In DNA form, the CDR3 reads TGTGCCTTGTGGGAGATGGAGAAGCTCTTT. Translated, it gives CALWEMEKLF.

By share, this clone ranks as large. This chain connects TRGV4 to TRGJ1 or TRGJ2. No J gene was available from TCRdb, and it was assigned here by a germline match of the DNA. This CDR3 region has 17 residues. The V and J ends lost 0 bases and 5 bases, in that order; junction bases with no gene match: 16. Germline CDR1 and CDR2: EGSTGY and YDSYTSSV. The DNA of the CDR3 is TGTGCCACCTGGGATGGGCTCTTTATCGGGAGGGATTATAAGAAACTCTTT. This codes for CATWDGLFIGRDYKKLF.

By proportion, this clone is large. This chain links TRGV4 with TRGJ1 or TRGJ2. Trimming at V came to 0 bases and at J to 7 bases, leaving 3 bases not matched to a gene. This CDR3 has 12 amino acids. Germline CDR1 and CDR2: EGSTGY and YDSYTSSV. The DNA of the CDR3 is TGTGCCACCTGGGATGGGCAATATAAGAAACTCTTT. Translating it yields CATWDGQYKKLF.

This clone counts as large. The gene calls are TRGV4 and TRGJP2. This CDR3 is 14 amino acids long. Per the germline V gene, CDR1 is EGSTGY and CDR2 is YDSYTSSV. V lost 3 bases, J lost 3 bases, and 4 bases stayed unmatched. The CDR3 bases are TGTGCCACCTGGGATCGCGGTAGTGATTGGATCAAGACGTTT. Residues: CATWDRGSDWIKTF.

A V gene of TRGV3 was called, but no J gene was assigned. The germline V gene has CDR1 VTNTFY and CDR2 YDVSTARD (reference sequence). CDR3 length: 16 amino acids. CDR3 nucleotides: TGTGCCACCTGGGATCCTGTAGGGGGCACTGGTTGGTTCAAGATATTC. Translation gives CATWDPVGGTGWFKIF.

This clone occurred a few times. Other nucleotide sequences from this sample produce the same CDR3. The chain has TRGV9 and TRGJP. TCRdb records no J gene; here it was assigned by comparing the DNA to germline. The CDR3 has 16 amino acids. Germline V CDR1 and CDR2: GITISATS, ISYDGTV (reference sequence). Trimming removed 1 base from V and 7 bases from J; junction bases left unmatched: 4. The CDR3 DNA sequence: TGTGCCTTGTGGGAGGTAGGGGAGTTGGGCAAAAAAATCAAGGTATTT. This gives the protein CALWEVGELGKKIKVF.

In its sample, this clone was seen a few times. V is TRGV5 and J is TRGJ1 or TRGJ2. CDR1 is VINAFY, CDR2 YDVSNSKD, per germline. CDR3 length: 14 residues. V dropped 0 bases and J dropped 3; count of bases not matched to a gene: 5. The CDR3 protein is CATWDRQGYYKKLF. DNA of the CDR3: TGTGCCACCTGGGACAGGCAGGGTTATTATAAGAAACTCTTT.

This clone showed up just a few times. This same CDR3 is encoded by further DNA sequences in the sample. The CDR3 bases are TGTGCCACCTGGGATGGGCATCATTATAAGAAACTCTTT. It yields the protein CATWDGHHYKKLF. This rearrangement joins TRGV4 to TRGJ1 or TRGJ2. TCRdb records no J gene; here it was assigned by comparing the DNA to germline. The trim removed 0 bases at V and 5 bases at J, leaving 4 bases unmatched. This CDR3 is 13 amino acids long. Germline CDR1 EGSTGY, CDR2 YDSYTSSV.

The V gene is TRGV9, but the J gene lacks a call. The CDR3 runs 15 residues. Germline V gives CDR1 GITISATS, CDR2 ISYDGTV (reference sequence). CDR3 sequence reads: CALWEEELGKKIEVF. The DNA for the CDR3 is TGTGCCTTGTGGGAAGAAGAGTTGGGCAAAAAAATCGAGGTATTT.

This clone is classed as large. The chain combines TRGV3 with TRGJ1 or TRGJ2. Germline values: CDR1 VTNTFY, CDR2 YDVSTARD (reference sequence). Trimming removed 6 bases from V and 3 bases from J; junction bases left unmatched: 11. The CDR3 runs 14 residues. CDR3 amino acids: CATWPNPAYYKKLF. CDR3 DNA sequence: TGTGCCACCTGGCCTAACCCAGCTTATTATAAGAAACTCTTT.